This TCR beta chain was identified in a study of blood T cell repertoires in COVID-19. Study-wide background: The analysed material was cDNA or gDNA that came from T cells, B-cell-depleted T cells, or PBMCs.

The trim removed 5 bases at V and 3 bases at J, leaving 6 bases unmatched. Germline-derived CDR1 and CDR2 are PRHDT and FYEKMQ (reference sequence). The CDR3 runs to 14 residues. Clones were read by immunoSEQ multiplex PCR, and TCRdb kept only the in-frame ones, dropping some. The table lists almost 400,000 clones, roughly nine tenths of them singletons. Participants came from about two dozen US areas, aged about 18 to 89 years. What the recovered Cohort 3 donors had was two negative PCRs, clearance, or symptom resolution. The chain combines TRBV13 with TRBJ1-2; 7 positions agree with TRBD1. The TCR sequence derives from a woman in her twenties or thirties who had recovered from COVID-19. Sequenced: PBMCs or T cells enriched from blood (not recorded which). CDR3 residues: CASSTYRGDYGYTF. Here the CDR3 DNA reads TGTGCCAGCAGCACCTACAGGGGTGACTATGGCTACACCTTC.